This T cell receptor (beta chain) was recorded in a study of beta chain features in type 1 diabetes. About this clone: The antigen is undetermined.

Study-wide results and caveats: A cDNA-based sequencing approach could over-represent cells with high TCR expression.

Stem cell-like memory, regulatory, central memory and naive CD4+ cells were sorted via CD45RO/CCR7/CD25/CD127/CD95/CD27. The study reverse transcribed the entire isolated RNA, so it sequenced expressed TCRB transcripts. Clones were sequenced by immunoSEQ multiplex PCR, and TCRdb holds only the in-frame ones, with some missing. This sample has 350,000 to 400,000 clones, with approximately 15% found just once. Sequenced sample: naive CD4+ T cells from blood. The receptor was derived from a woman aged 18-29 years in good health.

CDR3 protein: CASSLEKGQGTYQPQHF. The DNA for the CDR3 is TGTGCCAGCAGCTTAGAGAAGGGACAGGGGACCTATCAGCCCCAGCATTTT. V gene TRBV7-9 combines with J gene TRBJ1-5, with 10 bases that match TRBD1. CDR1 SEHNR and CDR2 FQNEAQ come from the germline V gene (reference sequence). The junction had 8 bases not matched to a gene; V was cut back by 1 base and J by 5 bases. The CDR3 spans 17 residues.